This T cell receptor (beta chain) was captured in a study of Ad26.COV2.S vaccination and SARS-CoV-2 variants. Whole-study context: Each vaccinee took Ad26.COV2.S intramuscularly, once or twice 56 days apart.

Regarding the study as a whole: Non-spike TCR breadth was similar in vaccine and placebo recipients. Total T cell responses may have been underestimated by the TCR breadth and depth analyses.

Treatment here: 15 to 20 received Ad26.COV2.S at low or high dose, single or two shots; a few received placebo; per-sample allocation not given. Sampling occurred on day 63 after the first vaccine or placebo injection. Its platform was an Ad26 vector, and its expressed antigen was Wuhan-strain SARS-CoV-2 spike. Comments on this clone: The antigen is undetermined.

Germline CDR1 SGHNT, CDR2 YYREEE (reference sequence). V was clipped by 4 bases and J by 7 bases; unmatched bases: 10. The CDR3 loop spans 16 amino acids. The repertoire was sequenced with immunoSEQ multiplex PCR; TCRdb's copy has only in-frame clones and lacks some. The sample lists about 480,000 clones, around 85% occurring once. V is TRBV5-4 and J is TRBJ2-7, with 14 bases that match TRBD2. The sequences come from peripheral blood, collected in a trial of Ad26.COV2.S vaccine versus placebo. This clonotype was sampled from a person between 18 and 65 years old who received the Ad26.COV2.S COVID-19 vaccine or a placebo. CDR3 DNA: TGTGCCAGCAGCATAGCCGGGACTAGCGGGAGTAAAGAGCAGTACTTC. Its protein is CASSIAGTSGSKEQYF.